One sample yielded the 6 T cell receptor beta chains listed below, sequenced in a study of blood T cell repertoires in COVID-19. Repertoires were generated with immunoSEQ multiplex PCR, while TCRdb's copy carries only in-frame clones and drops some. The profile shows 150,000 to 200,000 clones, about 75% of them singletons. The sequenced material came from peripheral blood. These receptor sequences come from a woman in her forties or fifties with active or convalescent COVID-19.

CDR3 nucleotides: TGTGCCAGCAGCCAAGATCTAGGGACTCAGGGACAGGGGAATGAAAAACTGTTTTTT. Translation: CASSQDLGTQGQGNEKLFF. The V gene is TRBV3-1 (or the pseudogene TRBV3-2), the J gene TRBJ1-4; the match to TRBD1 covers 10 bases. CDR3 length: 19 residues. Germline CDR1 LGHDT, CDR2 YNNKEL (reference sequence). V was clipped by 0 bases and J by 5 bases; unmatched bases: 12.

The chain joins TRBV4-2 to TRBJ2-7; 10 nucleotides match TRBD2. This CDR3 is 16 amino acids long. Germline CDR1 LGHNA, CDR2 YNFKEQ. V lost 0 bases, J lost 4 bases, and 6 bases stayed unmatched. Here the CDR3 DNA reads TGTGCCAGCAGCCAAGACCGAGGTAGCGGGGGGTACGAGCAGTACTTC. It encodes CASSQDRGSGGYEQYF.

The chain carries TRBV3-1 (or the pseudogene TRBV3-2) and TRBJ2-7; a weak D match, TRBD2 (6 bases). This CDR3 is built from 12 residues. Per germline, CDR1 LGHDT and CDR2 YNNKEL (reference sequence). Between the trimmed V and J ends, which lost 4 bases and 6 bases, there was a span of 10 bases. This CDR3 is CASSPGVGEQYF. For the CDR3, the DNA is TGTGCCAGCAGCCCGGGGGTCGGCGAGCAGTACTTC.

The V gene is TRBV24-1, the J gene TRBJ1-6; 8 bases align to TRBD1. Germline CDR1 and CDR2: KGHDR and SFDVKD. This CDR3 contains 19 residues. V shed 0 bases, J shed 3 bases, and the junction held 9 bases outside the gene matches. The CDR3 loop reads CATSDLNRDRSLYNSPLHF. CDR3 nucleotides: TGTGCCACCAGTGATTTGAATAGGGACAGGTCGCTCTATAATTCACCCCTCCACTTT.

This clone has only a few counts. The rearrangement uses TRBV4-3 and TRBJ2-2; TRBD2 agrees at 10 bases. The length of the CDR3 is 20 residues. Per germline, CDR1 LGHNA and CDR2 YSLEER. V lost 0 bases to trimming and J lost 3 bases; unmatched junction nucleotides: 13. The CDR3, as DNA: TGCGCCAGCAGCCAAGATCGGGGCGGTAGCGGGGGGATGGACACCGGGGAGCTGTTTTTT. Amino acids: CASSQDRGGSGGMDTGELFF.

The count of this clone is one. The rearrangement links TRBV6-5 to TRBJ1-6; weak D call: TRBD1 (6 bases). Trimming took 1 base from V and 9 from J, leaving 13 bases between them. This CDR3 has 15 amino acids. Germline CDR1 and CDR2: MNHEY and SVGAGI. The CDR3 is CASSYLGTSGSPLHF. The CDR3 bases are TGTGCCAGCAGTTACTTAGGGACATCGGGTTCACCCCTCCACTTT.